This paragraph covers one T cell receptor (beta chain) sequence. Its antigen is still unknown. It has no much larger one-base neighbor in the sample; base qualities were not kept. Including the terminal cysteine and phenylalanine, the CDR3 comprises 15 residues. Left in the record is the CDR3 DNA by itself, 45 bases read in frame from the first base. Taken from the germline V gene, the CDR1 and CDR2 loops are MGHRA and YSYEKL. The junction carries 12 bases between V and J, which are trimmed by 0 bases and 4 bases respectively. The cohort consisted of approximately 670 healthy bone marrow donors. All cohort members were sampled while nominally healthy, although unrecorded immune exposures were likely present. The donor tested CMV seropositive, placing the donor among the 289 seropositive members of the cohort. A peripheral blood sample was provided by each donor, and peripheral blood mononuclear cells were used for TCR beta sequencing. The Qiagen DNeasy Blood Extraction Kit was used to extract genomic DNA from the blood cell samples.

The data belong to a study of cytomegalovirus exposure and HLA in healthy donors (dated 2017 in TCRdb). About the full investigation: In an earlier analysis of around 540 of the donors, about 270 Gb of sequence data and just under 120 million unique TCR beta sequences from about 190 million T cells were reported. An early release that covered fewer than 750 HLA-typed donors contained about 290 gigabases of sequencing data and some 87 million unique TCR sequences. The genetic ancestry cluster associated with self-reported Caucasian donors included 81% of the 398 genotyped donors. The study was designed to test whether signatures of past pathogen exposure could be identified by cataloging public T cell receptors. The study used immunosequencing to profile the T cell repertoires of 666 subjects and linked those repertoires to cytomegalovirus serostatus. A separate validation cohort of 100 to 150 different subjects was used in addition to the roughly 670-subject first cohort. To predict cytomegalovirus infection status, the study brought together high-throughput TCR immunosequencing, statistical association of individual TCRs with disease status, and machine learning. A later analysis re-examined previously published TCR beta repertoires from hundreds of donors and added high-resolution HLA genotyping to investigate patterns of TCR occurrence. The later analysis used no new phenotypic data to find candidate immune exposures, relying instead on TCR beta sequences and their occurrence across donors. An earlier analysis of 450 to 750 of the donors used high-throughput TCR beta sequencing to judge whether each TCR beta V gene segment behaved as functional or pseudogenic. Alongside the repertoire data, information on donor age, sex, ethnicity and CMV serostatus was compiled. Genome-wide SNP genotypes for about 55% of the roughly 670 donors were used in a later genetic analysis, which treated that subset as a discovery cohort. Every discovery cohort repertoire had been produced on one sequencing platform. HLA typing covered class I and class II loci at four-digit resolution. Typing coverage varied by locus: roughly 629-640 donors for A, B, C, DRB1 and DQB1; approximately 500 for DQA1; about 590 for DPA1; about 450 for DPB1. Roughly 5 DR-DQ haplotypes were treated as single units for association and clustering because of strong linkage in the cohort. Among approximately 370 genotyped donors of the cohort, an average of approximately 240,000 unique TCR beta nucleotide sequences was sequenced per donor, of which 15% to 20% were non-productive.

Receptors were amplified or captured by the immunoSEQ multiplex PCR assay. For the multiplex PCR, a mixture combining 60 forward primers for TCR Vbeta segments and 13 reverse primers for TCR Jbeta segments was used. The CDR3 region of rearranged TCR beta genes was amplified from genomic DNA by a multiplex PCR assay. Amplified TCR beta libraries were sequenced as 87-base-pair reads on the Illumina HiSeq System. The source study handled its data this way. In a later analysis, roughly 80 million unique TCR beta chains were counted across the roughly 610 repertoires, and some 10 million of these chains were shared by at least two donors. Raw reads were error-corrected and collapsed into unique sequences with a nearest-neighbor algorithm that merged closely related sequences to remove PCR and sequencing errors. To assign V, D and J gene segments, CDR3 sequences were aligned to IMGT reference sequences. For a sequence to be retained, a match of at least six nucleotides was required to both a V gene segment and a J gene segment. A rearrangement counted as productive if the CDR3 had no stop codons and remained in frame with V and J, and every other rearrangement counted as non-productive. Following IMGT convention, CDR3 was defined as the stretch from the second conserved V-encoded cysteine to the conserved J-encoded phenylalanine. The earlier analysis of some 550 of the donors excluded any sequence lacking an unambiguous match to a single V gene segment. An earlier analysis of 450 to 650 of the donors called V segments functional above 56.7% productive rearrangements and segregating when the between-donor standard deviation exceeded 5%. A statistical classification framework was built to diagnose cytomegalovirus status from the catalog of TCR beta chain sequences. A later analysis assigned V and J genes by comparing TCR nucleotide sequences with IMGT/GENE-DB human TR gene sequences. A later analysis assigned CDR3 sequences and most-parsimonious VDJ recombination scenarios with the TCRdist pipeline. In a later analysis, every TCR beta chain was defined by the combination of its CDR3 amino acid sequence and its V-gene family, and reads without a unique V-gene family were dropped. In a later analysis, fewer than 650 highly shared, low-generation-probability nucleotide sequences were removed to address suspected cross-contamination and a sequencing artifact. A later analysis calculated a clonal expansion index for each public chain from normalized within-repertoire ranks of inferred template counts. Generation probabilities in a later analysis came from a VDJ recombination model fitted to out-of-frame rearrangements, and those results were checked against IGoR. A later analysis scored TCR-TCR, TCR-HLA and TCR-CMV co-occurrence with hypergeometric tests, applying a repertoire-size bias correction to TCR pairs. False discovery rates were estimated in a later analysis by permuting HLA or CMV assignments 20 times. In a later analysis, co-occurring TCRs were grouped with DBSCAN, and TCRdist sequence similarity was added when clustering was performed within HLA-allele-positive subsets. Repertoires with fewer than 30,000 or more than 120,000 public chains, plus five repertoires with anomalous nucleotide sharing, were excluded from co-occurrence clustering. TCRdb limited this immuneACCESS table to in-frame rearrangements with V and J called. A share of clones is missing; checked studies link under half to unresolved V genes, and the rest is unexplained. V and J calls plus clone size are reproduced from that table; the DNA served to infer D and trimming. This sample gives 120,000 to 150,000 clones in total; roughly 80% of them show up just once. About 3.9% of the sample comes from the top ten.

Overall results and qualifications from the work: In a later analysis, the rate of TCR association differed among HLA loci, with DRB1 alleles having the most associated TCRs and HLA-C alleles having the fewest. Strong co-occurrence of HLA alleles, especially DR and DQ, made assigning TCR associations to individual alleles difficult. In a later analysis, HLA-associated TCR beta chains showed more clonal expansion and lower generation probabilities than non-associated chains that were equally common. The only immune exposure information available for the cohort was CMV serostatus. Because counts were too low, roughly 18 rarely observed V segments, including chromosome 9 orphons, were left out of the earlier analysis of a few hundred of the donors. In both the original and validation cohorts, the classifier was reported to diagnose cytomegalovirus status with high specificity and sensitivity. In a later analysis, most CMV-associated TCR beta chains were found to appear HLA-restricted, with HLA associations seemingly driven largely by CMV exposure. In a later analysis, several top co-occurrence clusters were reported to appear linked to parvovirus B19, influenza, CMV and Epstein-Barr virus. Across donors, most TCR sequences were observed very rarely, whereas some public TCRs were present in many individuals. Some IMGT-functional V segments, including TRBV6-2 and TRBV6-3, could not be distinguished by the 87-base-pair reads and were therefore excluded. An association between a missense DCLRE1C variant and V-gene and J-gene trimming of TCR beta chains was found in a later genetic analysis and replicated in an independent cohort. A later genetic analysis reported fewer N-insertions in productive TCRs among donors in an Asian-associated ancestry cluster than the approximately 700-donor mean. A group of highly shared sequence variants was considered likely to be a technical artifact of the sequencing pipeline. Roughly uniform sequencing depth across donors was assumed in presence/absence analyses, although this assumption may not hold. Linkage disequilibrium might explain the correlated functional status among segregating V segments, but an unknown experimental factor could not be excluded. Only TCR beta chains were sequenced in this cohort, and the absence of alpha or paired-chain data limited detectable features. The study listed 150 to 200 TCR beta chains as associated with cytomegalovirus. Because HLA typing was missing for some donors at each locus, association tests included only the typed subset. It was suggested by the authors that the approach could potentially be generalized to other disease states and immunological phenotypes. A few of the identified cytomegalovirus-associated TCR beta chains were confirmed in vitro to be specific for cytomegalovirus antigens. A further reported finding was that TCR beta sequences accurately predicted the HLA-A and HLA-B alleles for most subjects in the first cohort. Specific HLA alleles were associated with 15,000 to 20,000 TCR beta sequences at a false discovery rate of 0.05 in a later analysis. An earlier analysis of some 590 of the donors showed that most TCR beta V segments appeared in productive rearrangements either about 87% or about 30% of the time, which broadly matched IMGT annotations.

The chain is made from TRBV4-1 and TRBJ1-1, with the D gene not confidently named. The clonotype was recovered from a man in his forties in good health and CMV-seropositive. Sequencing was done on a sample of PBMCs. Here is the DNA: TGCGCCAGCAGCCAAGATCTGAGCTTGGTCACTGAAGCTTTCTTT. This yields the protein CASSQDLSLVTEAFF.